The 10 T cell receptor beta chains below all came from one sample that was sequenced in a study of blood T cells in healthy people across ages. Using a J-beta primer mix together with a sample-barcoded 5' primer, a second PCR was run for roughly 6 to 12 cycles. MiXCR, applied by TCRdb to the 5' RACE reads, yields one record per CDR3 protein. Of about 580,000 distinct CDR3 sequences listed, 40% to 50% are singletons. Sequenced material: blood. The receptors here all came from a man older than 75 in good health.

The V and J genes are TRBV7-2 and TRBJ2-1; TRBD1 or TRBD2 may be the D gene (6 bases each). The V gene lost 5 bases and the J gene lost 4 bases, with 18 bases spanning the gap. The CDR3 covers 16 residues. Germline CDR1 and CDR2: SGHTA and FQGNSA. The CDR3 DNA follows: TGTGCCAGCAGCGCCGTAGGGGGGATTATATACAATGAGCAGTTCTTC. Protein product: CASSAVGGIIYNEQFF.

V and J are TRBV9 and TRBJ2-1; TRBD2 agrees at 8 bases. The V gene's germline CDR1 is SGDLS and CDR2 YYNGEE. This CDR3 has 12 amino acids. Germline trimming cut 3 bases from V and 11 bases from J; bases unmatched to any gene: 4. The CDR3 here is CASSETSGQQFF. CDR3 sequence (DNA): TGTGCCAGCAGCGAAACTAGCGGCCAGCAGTTCTTC.

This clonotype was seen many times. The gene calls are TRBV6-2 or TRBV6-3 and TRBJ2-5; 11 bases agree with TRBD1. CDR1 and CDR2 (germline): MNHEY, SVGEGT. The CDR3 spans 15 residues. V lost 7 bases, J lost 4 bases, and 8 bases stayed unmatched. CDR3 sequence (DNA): TGTGCCAGCACCTACGGGACAGGGGGTGTAGAGACCCAGTACTTC. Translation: CASTYGTGGVETQYF.

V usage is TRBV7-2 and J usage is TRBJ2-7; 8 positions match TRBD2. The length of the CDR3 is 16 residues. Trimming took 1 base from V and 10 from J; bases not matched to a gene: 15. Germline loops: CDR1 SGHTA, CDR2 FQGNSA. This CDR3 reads CASSLGASGYQEAQYF. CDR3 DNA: TGTGCCAGCAGCTTAGGGGCTAGCGGGTACCAAGAGGCCCAGTACTTC.

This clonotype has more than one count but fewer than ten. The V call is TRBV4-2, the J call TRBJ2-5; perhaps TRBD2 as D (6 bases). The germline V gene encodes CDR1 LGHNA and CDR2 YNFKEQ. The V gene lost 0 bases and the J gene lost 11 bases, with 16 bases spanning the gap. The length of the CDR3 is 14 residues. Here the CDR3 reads CASSQDPSETEQYF. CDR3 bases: TGTGCCAGCAGCCAAGATCCTAGCGAGACGGAGCAGTACTTC.

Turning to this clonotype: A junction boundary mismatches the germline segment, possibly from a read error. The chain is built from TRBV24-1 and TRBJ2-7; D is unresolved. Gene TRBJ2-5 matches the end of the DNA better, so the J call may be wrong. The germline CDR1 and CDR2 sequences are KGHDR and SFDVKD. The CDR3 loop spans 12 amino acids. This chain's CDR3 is CATRDLVGTQYF. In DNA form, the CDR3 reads TGTGCCACCAGGGATTTGGTGGGGACCCAGTACTTC.

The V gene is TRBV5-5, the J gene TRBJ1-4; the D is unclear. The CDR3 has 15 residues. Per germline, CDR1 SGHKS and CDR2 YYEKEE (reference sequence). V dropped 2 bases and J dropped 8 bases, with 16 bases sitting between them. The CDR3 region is CASSLVGETGEKLFF. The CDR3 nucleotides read TGTGCCAGCAGCTTAGTTGGAGAAACTGGGGAAAAACTGTTTTTT.

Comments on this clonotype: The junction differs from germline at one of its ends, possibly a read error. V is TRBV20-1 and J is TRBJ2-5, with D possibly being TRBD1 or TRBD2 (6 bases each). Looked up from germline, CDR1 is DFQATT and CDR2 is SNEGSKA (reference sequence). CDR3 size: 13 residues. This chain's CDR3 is CSTRPGAQETQYF. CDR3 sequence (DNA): TGCAGTACTAGACCGGGGGCTCAAGAGACCCAGTACTTC.

The CDR3 nucleotides are TGTGCCAGCAGCTTGTGGGCACAGGGGGAGAACACCGGGGAGCTGTTTTTT. Translation gives CASSLWAQGENTGELFF. The V and J genes are TRBV7-2 and TRBJ2-2, with 8 bases that match TRBD1. With V trimmed by 3 bases and J by 1 base, 7 bases remained unmatched. The germline V gene has CDR1 SGHTA and CDR2 FQGNSA. The CDR3 is 17 residues long.

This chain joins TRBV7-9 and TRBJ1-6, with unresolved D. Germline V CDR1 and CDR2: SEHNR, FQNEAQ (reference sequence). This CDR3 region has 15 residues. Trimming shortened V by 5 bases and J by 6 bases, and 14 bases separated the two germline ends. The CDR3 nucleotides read TGTGCCAGCAGCCCCCGTCTTCCGGTTAATTCACCCCTCCACTTT. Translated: CASSPRLPVNSPLHF.